This T cell receptor (beta chain) was identified during a study of regulatory T cells in long-lasting Graves disease. The CDR3 covers 15 residues. Germline V CDR1 and CDR2: SQVTM, ANQGSEA. Of note for this clonotype: A read error may explain this, as a much larger clone is one base away.

Arm-PCR of CDR3 regions with iRepertoire HTBI primers generated TCR beta libraries. Per the authors' pipeline: Gene usage covered about 60 TRBV and around 15 TRBJ segments. TCRdb itself ran the multiplex PCR reads through MiXCR, one entry per CDR3 protein. Here the V and J calls rest on TCRdb's processing, not on the authors' analysis. Here the sample spans some 440,000 distinct CDR3 sequences, around 20% being singletons. Described time point: persistent/refractory GD, antithyroid drugs over 5 years with positive TRAb. From PBMCs, RNA was extracted and then used to make the TCR library. Diagnosing Graves' disease relied on the American Thyroid Association guidelines.

The chain carries TRBV29-1 and TRBJ2-5, with D possibly being TRBD1 (6 bases). This receptor was obtained from a female donor with Graves disease. Material: peripheral blood mononuclear cells (PBMCs), obtained when the disease was refractory, from a patient treated with antithyroid drugs. CDR3 nucleotide sequence: TGCAGCGTTGAGATTGGGGGCCTCCACCCAGAGGCCCAGTACTTC. It codes for CSVEIGGLHPEAQYF.